This T cell receptor beta chain was identified in a study of blood T cell repertoires in COVID-19. Study-level information: There were acute and convalescent COVID-19 samples, and they came from the United States, Italy and Spain. PBMCs, B-cell-depleted T cells, or T cells were the source of the cDNA or gDNA that made up the material.

Per the authors' pipeline: Amplification with reference gene primers provided the estimates of nucleated cell counts. Method: immunoSEQ multiplex PCR; TCRdb's copy keeps in-frame clones and lacks some. V and J calls plus clone size are reproduced from that table; the DNA served to infer D and trimming. Of about 17,000 clones in the sample, over 65% were seen once. The sample was peripheral blood. The receptor was isolated from a man aged 55-75 years with active or convalescent COVID-19.

The CDR3: CASGGWGGTSTNTGELFF. The CDR3 DNA sequence: TGTGCCAGCGGAGGCTGGGGTGGGACATCGACGAACACCGGGGAGCTGTTTTTT. V usage is TRBV9 and J usage is TRBJ2-2, with a possible D match to TRBD1 (6 bases). Per germline, CDR1 SGDLS and CDR2 YYNGEE. Trimming shortened V by 7 bases and J by 0 bases, and 22 bases separated the two germline ends. This CDR3 has 18 amino acids.